This T cell receptor (beta chain) was identified in a study of T cells after posttransplantation cyclophosphamide. Repertoires were generated with immunoSEQ multiplex PCR, while TCRdb's copy carries only in-frame clones and drops some. The data hold 500 to 650 clones, with approximately 82% observed a single time. Points from the study as a whole: Later blood repertoires were often dominated by clones from the donor CD8+ memory compartment.

As concerns this clone: Antigen unknown.

This clonotype originated in a middle-aged man in good health, CMV-negative, and a related stem cell transplant donor. The sequenced sample was memory CD8+ T cells sorted from blood.

The DNA for the CDR3 is TGCAGCGTGGGAGGACTAGCTCAGTTGGGTGAGCAGTTCTTC. Translation: CSVGGLAQLGEQFF. The V call is TRBV29-1, the J call TRBJ2-1; 8 nucleotides agree with TRBD2. Germline CDR1 is SQVTM and CDR2 is ANQGSEA. V gave up 6 bases and J gave up 9 bases; unmatched junction bases: 13. This CDR3 has 14 amino acids.